Listed below are T cell receptor beta chains from one sample, sequenced in a study of response to subunit inactivated influenza vaccine. TCRdb ran MiXCR on the RT-PCR reads and lists one entry per CDR3 protein. This sample has 650,000 to 700,000 distinct CDR3 sequences, with about a sixth found just once. This specimen was PBMCs from blood, taken 11 to 12 days after vaccination. These receptors were taken from a man aged 50 to 59 who received an inactivated influenza vaccine. CDR3s include the opening cysteine and the closing phenylalanine or tryptophan. D genes are given only for firm matches. Where a row states a size, it is once, few, many or the class of an expanded clone; other rows omit it.

cdr3_nt,cdr3_aa,j_call,d_call,cdr3_length,v_call,clone_size
TGTGCCAGCAAACGGCGAGTGGGCGGGGGAGATACGCAGTATTTT,CASKRRVGGGDTQYF,TRBJ2-3,TRBD2,15,TRBV2,few
TGCGCCAGCAGCGCGGACGGAACCTCTGGGGCCAACGTCCTGACTTTC,CASSADGTSGANVLTF,TRBJ2-6,NA,16,TRBV5-1,NA
TGCAGCGTTGAAGATCAGGGGGCAGATACGCAGTATTTT,CSVEDQGADTQYF,TRBJ2-3,TRBD1,13,TRBV29-1,many
TGTGCCACCAGTGACTATCGATTTCCCTACGAGCAGTACTTC,CATSDYRFPYEQYF,TRBJ2-7,NA,14,TRBV24-1,few
TGCAGTGCTTCCAGGACTAGCGGGGGGAACACAGATACGCAGTATTTT,CSASRTSGGNTDTQYF,TRBJ2-3,TRBD2,16,TRBV20-1,few
TGTGCCAGCAGCCCAGTGATGGGCGTTGCAAGCAATCAGCCCCAGCATTTT,CASSPVMGVASNQPQHF,TRBJ1-5,NA,17,TRBV5-5,NA
TGTGCCAGCAGTATCAAACAGATCAATCAGCCCCAGCATTTT,CASSIKQINQPQHF,TRBJ1-5,NA,14,TRBV6-1,NA
TGTGCCAGCAGTGAAGGGCCGGGACAGATCTACGAGCAGTACTTC,CASSEGPGQIYEQYF,TRBJ2-7,TRBD1,15,TRBV2,few
TGTGCCAGCAGTTACTCGTCTCCAGGGTTAGGGCGTGGGGCCAAAAACATTCAGTACTTC,CASSYSSPGLGRGAKNIQYF,TRBJ2-4,NA,20,TRBV6-2/TRBV6-3,NA
TGTGCCAGCAGCTTGGAGCTGACTAGCGGTCTCTCTGGGGCCAACGTCCTGACTTTC,CASSLELTSGLSGANVLTF,TRBJ2-6,TRBD2,19,TRBV5-6,NA
TGTGCCAGCAGCTTAGGCGCTAGCGGGGAGACCCAGTACTTC,CASSLGASGETQYF,TRBJ2-5,TRBD2,14,TRBV7-6,few
TGTGCCAGCATCCGAGGACAGGGGCCTTCTAACTATGGCTACACCTTC,CASIRGQGPSNYGYTF,TRBJ1-2,TRBD1,16,TRBV2,NA
TGTGCCAGCAGTTTATTTAGGGGCCCTAGCACAGATACGCAGTATTTT,CASSLFRGPSTDTQYF,TRBJ2-3,NA,16,TRBV27,NA
TGTGCCAGCAGTTCCCCTCGGCGGGGGGGCCTAGATACGCAGTATTTT,CASSSPRRGGLDTQYF,TRBJ2-3,TRBD2,16,TRBV28,NA
TGCGCCAGCAGCCTAAGGGGGTTTCCGGACAGGGGAACCTACAATGAGCAGTTCTTC,CASSLRGFPDRGTYNEQFF,TRBJ2-1,TRBD1,19,TRBV4-1,few
TGCAGCGTTGAAGAGACAGGGTGGTTAGGCTACACCTTC,CSVEETGWLGYTF,TRBJ1-2,TRBD1,13,TRBV29-1,NA
TGTGCCAGCAGCCAAGGGGATGAGCAGTTCTTC,CASSQGDEQFF,TRBJ2-1,NA,11,TRBV4-2,NA
TGCGCCAGCAGTACTACTGAGGGGGCGCCGAATACCGGGGAGCTGTTTTTT,CASSTTEGAPNTGELFF,TRBJ2-2,TRBD1,17,TRBV4-1,NA
TGCAGTGCTAGAGACCTTCTTGGGACAACTTACGAGCAGTACTTC,CSARDLLGTTYEQYF,TRBJ2-7,NA,15,TRBV20-1,many
TGTGCCAGCAGCCCTCAATCCCTGTCCGGGGCCCAGCATTTT,CASSPQSLSGAQHF,TRBJ1-5,NA,14,TRBV7-2,few
TGCGCCAGCAGCCAAGATCTAGGTTCTGGGGCCAACGTCCTGACTTTC,CASSQDLGSGANVLTF,TRBJ2-6,NA,16,TRBV4-3,few
TGCAGTGCTAGGAGGTCTTCAAAGCACAATGAGCAGTTCTTC,CSARRSSKHNEQFF,TRBJ2-1,NA,14,TRBV20-1,NA
TGTGCCAGCAGTGGTGTCTGGATCTCCTACAATGAGCAGTTCTTC,CASSGVWISYNEQFF,TRBJ2-1,NA,15,TRBV2,few
TGTGCCAGCAGTTTAGGCGAGGGAGAGACCCAGTACTTC,CASSLGEGETQYF,TRBJ2-5,NA,13,TRBV12-3/TRBV12-4,few
TGTGCCAGCAGCTGGGGGGGGCGGGAGATATACAATGAGCAGTTCTTC,CASSWGGREIYNEQFF,TRBJ2-1,NA,16,TRBV7-6,NA
TGTGCCAGCAGCGTAGAGGGGACAGCGCAAGAGACCCAGTACTTC,CASSVEGTAQETQYF,TRBJ2-5,TRBD1,15,TRBV9,NA
TGCAGCGTTGAATTTAGGCTTCAGGATACGCAGTATTTT,CSVEFRLQDTQYF,TRBJ2-3,NA,13,TRBV29-1,many
TGCAGTGCTAGAAGGGGTAGCGGCACAGATACGCAGTATTTT,CSARRGSGTDTQYF,TRBJ2-3,NA,14,TRBV20-1,few
TGTGCCAGCAGTCCCTCCCCCGGACTAGAGGTCCGCGAGCAGTACTTC,CASSPSPGLEVREQYF,TRBJ2-7,TRBD2,16,TRBV28,NA
TGTGCCAGCAGCCTACGTGGGACAGGGGGCTCCTACGAGCAGTACTTC,CASSLRGTGGSYEQYF,TRBJ2-7,TRBD1,16,TRBV7-9,NA
TGCAGTGCTAGTGGACAAGTTTTAAATTCACCCCTCCACTTT,CSASGQVLNSPLHF,TRBJ1-6,NA,14,TRBV20-1,few
TGTGCCAGCAGTTCCCCACAGGGGTGGGTCGGGGAGCTGTTTTTT,CASSSPQGWVGELFF,TRBJ2-2,TRBD1,15,TRBV28,few
TGCGCCAGCAGCTTGGGGGTGGAGGTCGCCAAAAACATTCAGTACTTC,CASSLGVEVAKNIQYF,TRBJ2-4,NA,16,TRBV5-1,many